What follows are 31 T cell receptor beta chains derived from one specimen sequenced in a study of T cell repertoires in cytomegalovirus infection. TCRdb re-called the reads with MiXCR, one entry per CDR3 protein. The data contain about 260,000 distinct CDR3 sequences, roughly an eighth of them seen just once; the ten biggest clones take up roughly 9.7%. Sequencing used PBMCs. Receptor source: a human donor in good health (CMV status not recorded). Some clones in this sample may be carry-over from other donors' samples.

This rearrangement joins TRBV6-1 to TRBJ1-3; D possibly corresponds to TRBD1 (6 bases). This CDR3 region has 15 residues. V dropped 5 bases and J dropped 0 bases, with 11 bases sitting between them. Germline V gene data show CDR1 as MNHNS and CDR2 as SASEGT. CDR3 region: CASSSGQLSGNTIYF. The CDR3 DNA sequence: TGTGCCAGCAGTTCTGGACAGCTCTCTGGAAACACCATATATTTT.

This chain uses TRBV7-9 with TRBJ2-1; 8 bases align to TRBD1. The junction had 6 bases not matched to a gene; V was cut back by 6 bases and J by 5 bases. The CDR3 spans 14 residues. In germline, CDR1 is SEHNR, CDR2 FQNEAQ (reference sequence). The DNA of the CDR3 is TGTGCCAGCAGAACCAGGGGGCGCGACAATGAGCAGTTCTTC. Its protein product is CASRTRGRDNEQFF.

In the case of this clonotype: This sequence may be a read error, since a much larger clone differs from it by one base. The chain couples TRBV7-9 to TRBJ1-5; no reliable D call. V was pared by 1 base and J by 15 bases, with 13 bases between. Germline V gene sequence: CDR1 SEHNR, CDR2 FQNEAQ (reference sequence). The CDR3 loop spans 12 amino acids. CDR3 in DNA: TGTGCCAGCAGCTTAGGCGGTGAGCATCCGCATTTT. This sequence encodes CASSLGGEHPHF.

The chain uses TRBV29-1 and TRBJ1-5, with TRBD1 matching 9 bases. Germline assignment: CDR1 SQVTM and CDR2 ANQGSEA. The CDR3 is 15 amino acids. Losses at the gene ends were 5 bases for V and 4 bases for J; bases not matched to a gene: 9. Here the CDR3 DNA reads TGCAGCGTTCAAAGCGGGACAGGGCTTAATCAGCCCCAGCATTTT. This encodes CSVQSGTGLNQPQHF.

This clonotype has ten or more counts. The chain employs TRBV7-2 and TRBJ2-5; 9 bases map to TRBD2. The CDR3 has 15 amino acids. With 2 bases clipped from V and 1 base from J, the junction kept 2 bases outside the gene matches. Germline CDR1 is SGHTA and CDR2 is FQGNSA. The CDR3 sequence: CASSLSGRPQETQYF. The CDR3 DNA reads as TGTGCCAGCAGCTTAAGCGGGAGGCCCCAAGAGACCCAGTACTTC. The full variable domain, rest sourced from reference TRBV7-2 and TRBJ2-5, is GAGVSQSPSNKVTEKGKDVELRCDPISGHTALYWYRQSLGQGLEFLIYFQGNSAPDKSGLPSDRFSAERTGGSVSTLTIQRTQQEDSAVYLCASSLSGRPQETQYFGPGTRLLVL.

In its sample, this clonotype was seen a few times. This chain uses TRBV3-1 with TRBJ1-1, with no clear D. The length of the CDR3 is 13 residues. Between the trimmed V and J ends, which lost 1 base and 1 base, there was a span of 4 bases. Germline lookup yields CDR1 LGHDT and CDR2 YNNKEL (reference sequence). CDR3 amino acids: CASSQGKNTEAFF. In DNA form, the CDR3 reads TGTGCCAGCAGCCAAGGCAAGAACACTGAAGCTTTCTTT.

Ten or more counts support this clonotype. This chain uses TRBV7-8 with TRBJ1-1; D might be TRBD1 (5 bases). The CDR3 spans 13 residues. Looked up from germline, CDR1 is SGHVS and CDR2 is FQNEAQ. V shed 7 bases and J shed 3 bases, with 12 bases lying between them. The CDR3 is CASKTQGDTEAFF. The CDR3 DNA reads TGTGCCAGCAAAACGCAGGGCGACACTGAAGCTTTCTTT.

This clonotype was seen ten or more times. The CDR3 is CASSLGTPGGGRFF. The CDR3, as DNA: TGTGCCAGCAGCTTAGGAACCCCAGGGGGCGGTAGGTTCTTC. The chain combines TRBV7-2 with TRBJ2-1, with 8 bases fitting TRBD1. Germline-derived CDR1 and CDR2 are SGHTA and FQGNSA. With 1 base clipped from V and 15 bases from J, the junction kept 11 bases outside the gene matches. The CDR3 is made up of 14 amino acids.

This chain links TRBV7-2 with TRBJ1-5; 7 bases agree with TRBD1. The CDR3 is 15 amino acids. Germline CDR1 is SGHTA and CDR2 is FQGNSA. V dropped 4 bases and J dropped 6; count of bases not matched to a gene: 9. The CDR3 here is CASSSLEGAIQPQHF. DNA of the CDR3: TGTGCCAGCAGCTCCCTGGAGGGGGCGATTCAGCCCCAGCATTTT.

The chain joins TRBV27 to TRBJ2-2; D gene ambiguous. CDR1 is MNHEY and CDR2 is SMNVEV in the germline V gene (reference sequence). The ends were cut back, 4 bases at V and 7 bases at J, with 4 bases in the middle. There are 11 residues in the CDR3. This CDR3 is CASSYYGELFF. The CDR3 DNA sequence: TGTGCCAGCAGTTACTACGGGGAGCTGTTTTTT.

This clonotype has only a few counts. The rearrangement uses TRBV29-1 and TRBJ2-3; 11 bases align to TRBD2. The CDR3 spans 15 residues. With V trimmed by 4 bases and J by 1 base, 4 bases remained unmatched. Germline V gene lookup returns CDR1 SQVTM and CDR2 ANQGSEA. CDR3 bases: TGCAGCGTTGCCTTACTAGCGGGGGGCACAGATACGCAGTATTTT. Its translation: CSVALLAGGTDTQYF.

This clonotype appeared a few times. This chain connects TRBV10-3 to TRBJ2-3; D gene unclear. Germline V gene lookup returns CDR1 ENHRY and CDR2 SYGVKD. V was pared by 2 bases and J by 6 bases, with 9 bases between. The CDR3 length is 13 residues. CDR3 nucleotide sequence: TGTGCCATCAGTGAGGCCGTGGGGGATACGCAGTATTTT. Translated: CAISEAVGDTQYF.

The chain joins TRBV3-1 to TRBJ1-1; the D is unclear. This CDR3 comprises 14 residues. Germline V CDR1 and CDR2: LGHDT, YNNKEL (reference sequence). Trimming removed 2 bases at V and 1 base at J, with 8 bases between. The chain's CDR3 is CASSQKVGNTEAFF. In DNA form, the CDR3 reads TGTGCCAGCAGCCAAAAGGTGGGGAACACTGAAGCTTTCTTT.

This clonotype was found a few times. V and J are TRBV18 and TRBJ1-1, with 9 positions matching TRBD1. V was pared by 0 bases and J by 1 base, with 3 bases of the junction left unmatched. Germline V gives CDR1 KGHSH, CDR2 LQKENI. This CDR3 contains 16 residues. The CDR3 DNA follows: TGTGCCAGCTCACCACCCACGACAGGGGGGAACACTGAAGCTTTCTTT. Protein product: CASSPPTTGGNTEAFF. The full variable domain, rest sourced from reference TRBV18 and TRBJ1-1, is NAGVMQNPRHLVRRRGQEARLRCSPMKGHSHVYWYRQLPEEGLKFMVYLQKENIIDESGMPKERFSAEFPKEGPSILRIQQVVRGDSAAYFCASSPPTTGGNTEAFFGQGTRLTVV.

This clonotype was observed a handful of times. The chain couples TRBV12-5 to TRBJ2-1; 10 bases align to TRBD2. Per the germline V gene, CDR1 is LGHNT and CDR2 is FRNRAP. Trimming removed 0 bases from V and 8 bases from J; junction bases left unmatched: 10. The CDR3 runs 17 residues. This CDR3 is CASGLVESSGRSHEQFF. The CDR3 DNA follows: TGTGCTAGTGGTTTGGTAGAGAGTAGCGGGAGGAGCCATGAGCAGTTCTTC.

This clonotype has a handful of counts. The chain employs TRBV19 and TRBJ2-1, with 8 bases fitting TRBD1. The CDR3 runs 15 residues. Trimming took 7 bases from V and 10 from J; bases not matched to a gene: 15. The germline CDR1 and CDR2 sequences are LNHDA and SQIVND (reference sequence). The CDR3 region has the DNA TGTGCCAGTACCCCTGGACAGGGTCCCCGATGGGAGCAGTTCTTC. Protein product: CASTPGQGPRWEQFF.

The rearrangement joins TRBV2 to TRBJ1-5; the match to TRBD1 covers 11 bases. This CDR3 region has 15 residues. The V and J ends lost 6 bases and 2 bases, in that order; junction bases with no gene match: 3. CDR1 SNHLY and CDR2 FYNNEI come from the germline V gene. DNA of the CDR3: TGTGCCAGCAGGAGGACAGGGGGCGGCAATCAGCCCCAGCATTTT. It is translated as CASRRTGGGNQPQHF.

The V and J genes are TRBV5-1 and TRBJ1-1; D is ambiguous. The CDR3 runs 15 residues. CDR1 is SGHRS and CDR2 is YFSETQ in the germline V gene. The V end lost 4 bases, the J end lost 0 bases, and 13 bases lay between the germline ends. The CDR3: CASSIFPYMNTEAFF. CDR3 sequence (DNA): TGCGCCAGCAGCATATTTCCGTATATGAACACTGAAGCTTTCTTT.

Only a few counts were recorded for this clonotype. The V and J genes are TRBV5-4 and TRBJ2-5; TRBD2 matches 7 bases. The CDR3 has 17 amino acids. The trim removed 3 bases at V and 4 bases at J, leaving 15 bases unmatched. CDR1 is SGHNT and CDR2 is YYREEE in the germline V gene (reference sequence). CDR3 sequence: CASSSSSGGSGLETQYF. For the CDR3, the DNA is TGTGCCAGCAGCTCTTCCTCCGGGGGGAGCGGTTTAGAGACCCAGTACTTC.

The sample holds many counts of this clonotype. The CDR3 sequence is CAASNSPETQYF. The CDR3 nucleotides are TGTGCCGCCTCAAACTCTCCAGAGACCCAGTACTTC. The V and J genes are TRBV10-3 and TRBJ2-5; D not certain. The CDR3 covers 12 residues. Germline V gene sequence: CDR1 ENHRY, CDR2 SYGVKD. V was cut by 11 bases and J by 4 bases, with 14 bases left in between.

This clonotype was recorded at least ten times. CDR3 region: CASSLADRVKTEAFF. In nucleotides, the CDR3 is TGTGCCAGCAGCTTAGCAGACAGGGTTAAGACTGAAGCTTTCTTT. The chain joins TRBV7-8 to TRBJ1-1, with 7 bases fitting TRBD1. Germline V gene sequence: CDR1 SGHVS, CDR2 FQNEAQ. The CDR3 is 15 amino acids. Trimming removed 0 bases from V and 5 bases from J; junction bases left unmatched: 6.

This clonotype was detected ten times or more. The V and J genes are TRBV7-9 and TRBJ2-3; 8 bases map to TRBD2. Germline V gene lookup returns CDR1 SEHNR and CDR2 FQNEAQ (reference sequence). The V segment lost 7 bases and the J segment 9 bases; nucleotides outside the gene matches: 6. CDR3 length equals 12 residues. In DNA, the CDR3 is TGTGCCAGCACGCGGGGGGTAGAGACGCAGTATTTT. It yields the protein CASTRGVETQYF.

This clonotype was seen only a few times. The gene calls are TRBV20-1 and TRBJ1-2; TRBD1 matches at 11 bases. The CDR3 sequence is 15 residues long. Trimming at V came to 5 bases and at J to 6 bases, leaving 11 bases not matched to a gene. In germline, CDR1 is DFQATT, CDR2 SNEGSKA (reference sequence). CDR3 in DNA: TGCAGTGCTCGATCTCCGGGACAGGGGGTCCATGGCTACACCTTC. Its protein is CSARSPGQGVHGYTF.

In its sample, this clonotype was seen a few times. J is TRBJ1-5 and V is TRBV20-1; D possibly corresponds to TRBD1 (5 bases). Germline-derived CDR1 and CDR2 are DFQATT and SNEGSKA (reference sequence). This CDR3 has 14 amino acids. V lost 7 bases, J lost 6 bases, and 19 bases lay in between. The CDR3 reads CSGGFQGSTQPQHF. The CDR3 coding sequence is TGCAGTGGGGGATTCCAGGGTTCTACTCAGCCCCAGCATTTT.

The chain carries TRBV5-8 and TRBJ2-3; possibly TRBD2 for D (6 bases). Deletions cut 6 bases from V and 1 base from J, with 15 bases between. Germline loops: CDR1 SGHTS, CDR2 YDEGEE. The CDR3 spans 15 residues. This CDR3 reads CASTLVVAGTDTQYF. In DNA, the CDR3 is TGTGCCAGCACCCTGGTGGTAGCGGGCACAGATACGCAGTATTTT.

The chain links TRBV20-1 to TRBJ2-6; the D is unclear. This CDR3 comprises 17 residues. Trimming took off 0 bases at V and 0 bases at J, with 12 bases between the two ends. The germline CDR1 and CDR2 sequences are DFQATT and SNEGSKA (reference sequence). CDR3 region: CSARERVSSSGANVLTF. The CDR3 DNA is TGCAGTGCTAGAGAAAGGGTCTCTAGCTCTGGGGCCAACGTCCTGACTTTC.

At least ten counts were recorded for this clonotype. J is TRBJ2-7 and V is TRBV7-2; TRBD2 aligns across 9 bases. V gave up 1 base and J gave up 1 base; unmatched junction bases: 8. The CDR3 is made up of 17 amino acids. Germline V gene sequence: CDR1 SGHTA, CDR2 FQGNSA. The CDR3 sequence: CASSLVASGIRSYEQYF. CDR3 nucleotides: TGTGCCAGCAGCTTAGTGGCTAGCGGGATCCGGTCCTACGAGCAGTACTTC.

This clonotype turned up a few times. The chain recombines TRBV10-3 with TRBJ2-7, with no clear D. CDR1 ENHRY and CDR2 SYGVKD come from the germline V gene. V was trimmed by 7 bases and J by 2 bases, leaving 12 bases between them. The CDR3 is 13 amino acids. The CDR3 here is CAITDLPTYEQYF. For the CDR3, the DNA is TGTGCCATCACAGACTTACCTACCTACGAGCAGTACTTC.

This clonotype was seen only a few times. The chain combines TRBV28 with TRBJ2-2; 11 nucleotides line up with TRBD2. CDR1 and CDR2 (germline): MDHEN, SYDVKM. The CDR3 length is 18 residues. The ends lost 5 bases at V and 1 base at J; junction bases unmatched: 9. This chain's CDR3 is CASSPAQGLAGNTGELFF. The CDR3 DNA reads as TGTGCCAGCAGTCCCGCTCAAGGACTAGCGGGGAACACCGGGGAGCTGTTTTTT.

The V call is TRBV28, the J call TRBJ2-3; TRBD2 might be the D (6 bases). The CDR3 contains 15 residues. Trimming cost V 5 bases and J 0 bases, with 12 bases left between them. Germline loops: CDR1 MDHEN, CDR2 SYDVKM. The CDR3 DNA reads as TGTGCCAGCAGTGTTAGCGGATCTAGCACAGATACGCAGTATTTT. This gives the protein CASSVSGSSTDTQYF.

This clonotype was counted a few times. This chain uses TRBV12-3 or TRBV12-4 with TRBJ1-1; 7 bases align to TRBD1. CDR3 length: 15 amino acids. V trimming: 5 bases; J trimming: 5 bases; junction bases outside the gene matches: 11. In nucleotides, the CDR3 is TGTGCCAGCAGTCCCCAACGACAGGGAGGTACTGAAGCTTTCTTT. This sequence encodes CASSPQRQGGTEAFF.